Following are 9 T cell receptor beta chains from one sample sequenced in a study of response to subunit inactivated influenza vaccine. One entry per CDR3 protein results from TCRdb running MiXCR on the RT-PCR reads. The sample comprises 530,000 or so distinct CDR3 sequences, over 25% of which are singletons, and over 1.5% rests with the top ten. This specimen was CD4+ T cells sorted from PBMCs, taken about 5 days after vaccination. The origin of the receptors is a man over 45 who received an inactivated influenza vaccine.

The J gene is TRBJ1-1, the V gene TRBV12-3 or TRBV12-4; maybe TRBD1 (6 bases). The CDR3 length is 18 residues. V dropped 2 bases and J dropped 1 base, with 20 bases sitting between them. Here the CDR3 DNA reads TGTGCCAGCAGTTTAACTCAGGGCCTCCTGGACAGGAACACTGAAGCTTTCTTT. Translation gives CASSLTQGLLDRNTEAFF.

This clonotype came up a few times. This rearrangement joins TRBV5-6 to TRBJ2-1; D is perhaps TRBD2 (5 bases). The germline V and J ends were trimmed by 6 bases and 7 bases, with 20 bases remaining between them. CDR1 and CDR2 from the germline V gene are SGHDT and YYEEEE. The CDR3 is 15 residues long. The CDR3 DNA reads as TGTGCCAGCACCTTACAATCCGCGCGGAGGAATGAGCAGTTCTTC. It encodes CASTLQSARRNEQFF.

This rearrangement joins TRBV6-2 or TRBV6-3 to TRBJ1-1; D perhaps matches TRBD1 (5 bases). The CDR3 covers 14 residues. CDR1 is MNHEY, CDR2 SVGEGT, per germline. The ends were cut back, 6 bases at V and 5 bases at J, with 16 bases in the middle. The CDR3 DNA sequence: TGTGCCAGCAGGTACGGGACGTGGAAAACTGAAGCTTTCTTT. This translates into CASRYGTWKTEAFF.

In nucleotides, the CDR3 is TGTGCCAGCAGCCCTCAAGCCCTCCTGAGCGGCTACACCTTC. This gives the protein CASSPQALLSGYTF. The V call is TRBV12-3 or TRBV12-4, the J call TRBJ1-2; D remains unclear. With 6 bases removed from V and 8 bases from J, the gap between germline ends came to 19 bases. The CDR3 loop spans 14 amino acids.

In this sample, this clonotype turned up a few times. V and J are TRBV5-1 and TRBJ2-1, with D possibly matching TRBD2 (6 bases). Trimming took off 4 bases at V and 2 bases at J, with 13 bases between the two ends. This CDR3 comprises 15 residues. Germline CDR1 reads SGHRS; CDR2 reads YFSETQ. CDR3 in amino acids: CASSLSGLTYNEQFF. Here the CDR3 DNA reads TGCGCCAGCAGCCTGAGCGGGCTAACCTACAATGAGCAGTTCTTC.

This clonotype was counted only a few times. This chain links TRBV24-1 with TRBJ2-7; D remains ambiguous. CDR3 size: 12 residues. CDR1 and CDR2 (germline): KGHDR, SFDVKD. Deletions cut 3 bases from V and 4 bases from J, with 6 bases between. The CDR3 bases are TGTGCCACCAGTGATCTCGGTTACGAGCAGTACTTC. As protein: CATSDLGYEQYF.

This clonotype was found a few times. The chain carries TRBV2 and TRBJ1-2; D uncertain. Trimming pared 4 bases from V and 1 base from J, leaving 4 bases between. This CDR3 has 12 residues. Germline V gives CDR1 SNHLY, CDR2 FYNNEI. CDR3 loop: CASSAVNYGYTF. In DNA form, the CDR3 reads TGTGCCAGCAGTGCTGTTAACTATGGCTACACCTTC.

The chain is built from TRBV6-5 and TRBJ1-6, with TRBD1 matching 8 bases. J lost 5 bases, V lost 0 bases, and 9 bases had no gene match. Germline V gives CDR1 MNHEY, CDR2 SVGAGI. The CDR3 contains 18 residues. The CDR3 protein is CASSYSTTGTGNNSPLHF. The CDR3 nucleotides read TGTGCCAGCAGTTACTCGACTACAGGGACAGGAAATAATTCACCCCTCCACTTT.

In its sample, this clonotype was seen a few times. The V gene is TRBV28, the J gene TRBJ2-7; D may be TRBD2 (5 bases). The V gene's germline CDR1 is MDHEN and CDR2 SYDVKM. This CDR3 has 14 residues. V gave up 3 bases and J gave up 7 bases, with 16 bases separating them. In nucleotides, the CDR3 is TGTGCCAGCAGTTTGCGAGACTACCGTGGTGAGCAGTACTTC. This encodes CASSLRDYRGEQYF.